Shown below are 15 T cell receptor beta chains from a single sample sequenced in a study of blood T cell repertoires in COVID-19. Assay used: immunoSEQ multiplex PCR; TCRdb lists only in-frame clones, some missing. In the table there are approximately 100,000 clones, around four fifths of which are singletons. What was sequenced was peripheral blood. The source of these receptors is a woman aged 60-75 years with acute or convalescent COVID-19.

The J gene is TRBJ1-1, the V gene TRBV19, with D uncertain. Trimming shortened V by 6 bases and J by 6 bases, and 14 bases separated the two germline ends. Germline loops: CDR1 LNHDA, CDR2 SQIVND (reference sequence). The CDR3 consists of 13 residues. CDR3 bases: TGTGCCAGTAGCCCGGCGGGGTGGGCTGAAGCTTTCTTT. Residues: CASSPAGWAEAFF.

The gene calls are TRBV28 and TRBJ1-5, with a tentative D call TRBD1 (5 bases). This CDR3 has 15 amino acids. The V gene lost 6 bases and the J gene lost 4 bases, with 16 bases spanning the gap. Germline-derived CDR1 and CDR2 are MDHEN and SYDVKM. The CDR3 bases are TGTGCCAGCAGCCAACTCCGGGGGGGGAATCAGCCCCAGCATTTT. Protein product: CASSQLRGGNQPQHF.

The chain links TRBV7-9 to TRBJ1-2; TRBD1 is a possible D gene (5 bases). V was trimmed by 11 bases and J by 8 bases, leaving 18 bases between them. There are 12 residues in the CDR3. CDR1 is SEHNR and CDR2 is FQNEAQ in the germline V gene (reference sequence). Here the CDR3 reads CAYLVGGAGYTF. The CDR3 DNA reads as TGTGCCTACCTCGTGGGAGGGGCAGGCTACACCTTC.

The chain joins TRBV27 to TRBJ2-5; 13 bases map to TRBD2. The CDR3 length is 19 residues. The V gene end was trimmed by 5 bases and the J gene end by 5 bases; junction bases not matched to a gene: 17. The germline CDR1 and CDR2 sequences are MNHEY and SMNVEV (reference sequence). The CDR3 protein is CASSPVGGLAGTRRETQYF. In DNA form, the CDR3 reads TGTGCCAGCAGTCCCGTTGGGGGACTAGCGGGGACCCGGAGGGAGACCCAGTACTTC.

This clone was picked up a small number of times. V is TRBV15 and J is TRBJ1-6; D gene ambiguous. V was shortened by 0 bases and J by 14 bases, with 17 bases between the two germline ends. The CDR3 is made up of 15 amino acids. Germline CDR1 LNHNV, CDR2 YYDKDF (reference sequence). Here the CDR3 DNA reads TGTGCCACCAGCAGAGATGTAGGAGGCAAGGGATCCCTCCACTTT. This sequence encodes CATSRDVGGKGSLHF.

This clone was found once. The chain uses TRBV7-3 and TRBJ1-2; TRBD1 is a possible D gene (5 bases). V was pared by 5 bases and J by 8 bases, with 15 bases between. CDR3 length: 13 residues. Per the germline V gene, CDR1 is SGHTA and CDR2 is FQGTGA. CDR3 sequence reads: CASSPTVVQGYTF. CDR3 nucleotide sequence: TGTGCCAGCAGCCCGACAGTGGTGCAGGGCTACACCTTC.

This clone is a singleton in its sample. The J gene is TRBJ1-6, the V gene TRBV14, with D possibly matching TRBD1 (6 bases). CDR1 is SGHDN and CDR2 is FVKESK in the germline V gene. Trimming removed 3 bases from V and 10 bases from J, with 13 bases in between. The length of the CDR3 is 14 residues. CDR3 amino acids: CASSHGQLFSPLHF. The CDR3 DNA sequence: TGTGCCAGCAGCCATGGACAGTTGTTCTCACCCCTCCACTTT.

The chain employs TRBV20-1 and TRBJ2-5; D ambiguous. V gave up 0 bases and J gave up 13 bases, with 12 bases separating them. This CDR3 has 11 amino acids. The V gene's germline CDR1 is DFQATT and CDR2 SNEGSKA (reference sequence). The CDR3 sequence: CSARDLIHPYF. The CDR3 DNA reads TGCAGTGCTAGAGATCTAATCCACCCGTACTTC.

The rearrangement uses TRBV10-2 and TRBJ1-6; 12 bases are shared with TRBD1. Germline V gives CDR1 WSHSY, CDR2 SAAADI. After removal of 1 base from V and 7 bases from J, the junction contained 2 bases not matched to a gene. CDR3 length: 16 residues. The DNA of the CDR3 is TGCGCCAGCAGTGAGTGGGACAGGGGGCAGAATTCACCCCTCCACTTT. It is translated as CASSEWDRGQNSPLHF.

Only a few counts were recorded for this clone. The chain employs TRBV6-5 and TRBJ2-1; 8 bases line up with TRBD2. Germline V lookup: CDR1 MNHEY, CDR2 SVGAGI. This CDR3 has 14 residues. The V and J ends lost 4 bases and 9 bases, in that order; junction bases with no gene match: 8. DNA for the CDR3: TGTGCCAGCAGTTTATTCAGCGGGAGTGGTGAGCAGTTCTTC. Protein sequence: CASSLFSGSGEQFF.

The J gene is TRBJ1-5, the V gene TRBV5-1; TRBD1 is a possible D gene (6 bases). CDR1 SGHRS and CDR2 YFSETQ come from the germline V gene. This CDR3 region has 15 residues. Trimming left V 0 bases short and J 2 bases short, with 9 bases between. CDR3 sequence (DNA): TGCGCCAGCAGCTTGGAGGGGGTCCGCAATCAGCCCCAGCATTTT. Amino acid sequence: CASSLEGVRNQPQHF.

The chain combines TRBV24-1 with TRBJ2-3, with D tentatively TRBD2 (5 bases). Germline V gene data show CDR1 as KGHDR and CDR2 as SFDVKD. Trimming removed 3 bases at V and 4 bases at J, with 16 bases between. This CDR3 is built from 16 residues. The CDR3 bases are TGTGCCACCAGTGATCTATGGCAAACCGGGGCAGATACGCAGTATTTT. It translates to CATSDLWQTGADTQYF.

This clone was recorded once. The chain joins TRBV30 to TRBJ2-2, with 7 bases that match TRBD2. This CDR3 spans 14 amino acids. Germline-derived CDR1 and CDR2 are GTSNPN and SVGIG (reference sequence). J lost 4 bases, V lost 5 bases, and 7 bases had no gene match. CDR3 residues: CAWGRGSTTGELFF. CDR3 DNA sequence: TGTGCCTGGGGGCGCGGGAGTACCACCGGGGAGCTGTTTTTT.

The V and J genes are TRBV5-1 and TRBJ1-1; D unresolved. Germline loops: CDR1 SGHRS, CDR2 YFSETQ. The CDR3 has 15 amino acids. Trimming pared 2 bases from V and 1 base from J, leaving 12 bases between. DNA for the CDR3: TGCGCCAGCAGCTTTACATCGACGGGGAACACTGAAGCTTTCTTT. Translation: CASSFTSTGNTEAFF. Supplemented by reference TRBV5-1 and TRBJ1-1, the full variable domain reads KAGVTQTPRYLIKTRGQQVTLSCSPISGHRSVSWYQQTPGQGLQFLFEYFSETQRNKGNFPGRFSGRQFSNSRSEMNVSTLELGDSALYLCASSFTSTGNTEAFFGQGTRLTVV.

V gene TRBV5-1 combines with J gene TRBJ2-5; 11 bases align to TRBD1. The CDR3 extends over 16 amino acids. The V and J ends lost 5 bases and 2 bases, in that order; junction bases with no gene match: 8. Looked up from germline, CDR1 is SGHRS and CDR2 is YFSETQ. The CDR3 nucleotides are TGCGCCAGCAGACGTGGGACAGGGGGTCGACAAGAGACCCAGTACTTC. Its translation is CASRRGTGGRQETQYF.